The next 7 T cell receptor beta chains were all read from a single sample in a study of blood T cell repertoires in COVID-19. Generated by immunoSEQ multiplex PCR, the TCRdb table keeps only in-frame clones and is missing some. Counted here are approximately 200,000 clones, just over 85% occurring once; the ten biggest clones make up around 1.6%. Sequenced input: peripheral blood. Receptor source: a man aged 18 to 29 with active or convalescent COVID-19.

V and J are TRBV27 and TRBJ1-2; TRBD1 might be the D (5 bases). Germline V gene data show CDR1 as MNHEY and CDR2 as SMNVEV (reference sequence). The CDR3 spans 13 residues. V lost 6 bases to trimming and J lost 0 bases, with 8 bases between them. The CDR3 here is CASRGAANYGYTF. Written as DNA, the CDR3 is TGTGCCAGCAGAGGGGCAGCTAACTATGGCTACACCTTC.

In its sample, this clone was seen many times. V gene TRBV27 combines with J gene TRBJ1-5, with D possibly being TRBD1 (5 bases). The CDR3 is 12 residues long. V was cut by 5 bases and J by 8 bases, with 10 bases left in between. Germline-derived CDR1 and CDR2 are MNHEY and SMNVEV (reference sequence). The CDR3 is CASSIIGEPQHF. The CDR3 DNA sequence: TGTGCCAGCAGTATCATAGGGGAGCCCCAGCATTTT.

V and J are TRBV27 and TRBJ1-3, with D hard to call. The V gene's germline CDR1 is MNHEY and CDR2 SMNVEV (reference sequence). Trimming removed 6 bases from V and 3 bases from J, with 9 bases in between. This CDR3 region has 13 residues. The CDR3 region has the DNA TGTGCCAGCAGCCCCCGCGGTGGAAACACCATATATTTT. Translation: CASSPRGGNTIYF.

The chain is built from TRBV3-1 (or the pseudogene TRBV3-2) and TRBJ2-3; 10 nucleotides align to TRBD2. The V gene's germline CDR1 is LGHDT and CDR2 YNNKEL (reference sequence). The junction had 14 bases not matched to a gene; V was cut back by 0 bases and J by 5 bases. The length of the CDR3 is 19 residues. The CDR3 is CASSQDRGGLAGDIDTQYF. The DNA of the CDR3 is TGTGCCAGCAGCCAAGATAGGGGAGGGCTAGCGGGAGATATAGATACGCAGTATTTT.

The rearrangement links TRBV12-5 to TRBJ1-3; no definite D call. Germline CDR1 is LGHNT and CDR2 is FRNRAP. V lost 8 bases to trimming and J lost 3 bases, with 8 bases between them. The length of the CDR3 is 12 residues. The CDR3 DNA sequence: TGTGCTAGTACATTCCTTGGAAACACCATATATTTT. Its protein is CASTFLGNTIYF.

V usage is TRBV7-9 and J usage is TRBJ1-3; perhaps TRBD1 as D (5 bases). V was clipped by 1 base and J by 1 base, with 5 bases between them. This CDR3 comprises 14 residues. The germline gives CDR1 SEHNR, CDR2 FQNEAQ (reference sequence). CDR3 nucleotide sequence: TGTGCCAGCAGCTTAGAGGGGTCTGGAAACACCATATATTTT. Its translation is CASSLEGSGNTIYF.

The chain combines TRBV5-5 with TRBJ2-1, with 12 bases identical to TRBD2. This CDR3 is built from 17 residues. Trimming took 4 bases from V and 1 from J; bases not matched to a gene: 6. Germline CDR1 and CDR2: SGHKS and YYEKEE (reference sequence). CDR3 loop: CASSKTSGGFSYNEQFF. As DNA, the CDR3 is TGTGCCAGCAGCAAGACTAGCGGGGGATTTTCCTACAATGAGCAGTTCTTC.